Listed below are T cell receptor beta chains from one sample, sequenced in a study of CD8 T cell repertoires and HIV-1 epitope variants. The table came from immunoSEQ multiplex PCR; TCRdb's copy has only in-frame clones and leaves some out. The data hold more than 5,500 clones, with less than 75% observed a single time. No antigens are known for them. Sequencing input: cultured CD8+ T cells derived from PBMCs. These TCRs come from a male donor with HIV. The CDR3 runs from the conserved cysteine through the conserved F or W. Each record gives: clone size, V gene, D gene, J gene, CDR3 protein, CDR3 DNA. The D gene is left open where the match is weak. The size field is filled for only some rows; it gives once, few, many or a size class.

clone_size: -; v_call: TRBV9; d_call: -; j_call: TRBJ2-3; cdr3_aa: CASSGQWGGTDTQYF; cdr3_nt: TGTGCCAGCAGCGGGCAATGGGGGGGCACAGATACGCAGTATTTT
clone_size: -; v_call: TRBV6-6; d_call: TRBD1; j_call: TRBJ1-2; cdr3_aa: CASSYSLPGGADGYTF; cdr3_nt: TGTGCCAGCAGTTACTCCTTGCCAGGGGGCGCGGATGGCTACACCTTC
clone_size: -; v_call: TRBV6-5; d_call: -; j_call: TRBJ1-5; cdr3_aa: CASSPTPQPQHF; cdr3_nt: TGTGCCAGCAGCCCCACCCCTCAGCCCCAGCATTTT
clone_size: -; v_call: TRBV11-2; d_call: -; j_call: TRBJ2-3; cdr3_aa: CASSLGDTQYF; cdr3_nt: TGTGCCAGCAGCTTAGGAGATACGCAGTATTTT
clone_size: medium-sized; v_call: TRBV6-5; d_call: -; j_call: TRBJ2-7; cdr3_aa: CASSPPEKASYEQYF; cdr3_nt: TGTGCCAGCAGTCCCCCCGAGAAGGCCTCCTACGAGCAGTACTTC
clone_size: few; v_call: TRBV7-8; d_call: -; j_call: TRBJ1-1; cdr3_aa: CASSPGLGGVGEAFF; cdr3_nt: TGTGCCAGCAGCCCCGGCCTCGGTGGAGTAGGTGAAGCTTTCTTT
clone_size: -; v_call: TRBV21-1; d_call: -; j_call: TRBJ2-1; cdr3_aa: CASSLQGFVFRTRYNEQFF; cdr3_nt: TGTGCCAGCAGCCTCCAAGGGTTTGTTTTTAGGACCCGCTACAATGAGCAGTTCTTC
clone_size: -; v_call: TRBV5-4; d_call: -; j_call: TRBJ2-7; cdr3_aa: CASSYYYEQYF; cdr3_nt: TGTGCCAGCAGCTATTACTACGAGCAGTACTTC
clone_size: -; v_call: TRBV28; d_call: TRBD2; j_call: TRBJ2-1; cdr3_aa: CASSLSRGAMEQFF; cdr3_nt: TGTGCCAGCAGTTTATCGCGGGGGGCTATGGAGCAGTTCTTC
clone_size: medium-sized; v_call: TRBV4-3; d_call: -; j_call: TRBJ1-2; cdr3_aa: CASSQDPPDLDYGYTF; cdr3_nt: TGCGCCAGCAGCCAAGATCCCCCAGACTTGGACTATGGCTACACCTTC
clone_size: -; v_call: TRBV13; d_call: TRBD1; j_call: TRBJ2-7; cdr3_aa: CASSSSGTGVSEQYF; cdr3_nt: TGTGCCAGCAGCTCCTCCGGGACAGGGGTTAGCGAGCAGTACTTC
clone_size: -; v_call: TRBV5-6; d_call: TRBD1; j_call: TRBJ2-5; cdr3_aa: CASSRPTGGFETQYF; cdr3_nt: TGTGCCAGCAGCCGACCCACAGGGGGCTTCGAGACCCAGTACTTC
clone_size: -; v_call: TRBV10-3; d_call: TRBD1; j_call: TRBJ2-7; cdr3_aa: CAIRSAGQGHYEQYF; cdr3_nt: TGTGCCATCAGATCGGCGGGACAGGGGCACTACGAGCAGTACTTC
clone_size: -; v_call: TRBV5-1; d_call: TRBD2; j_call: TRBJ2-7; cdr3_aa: CASSLELRDRGLAGGPGEQYF; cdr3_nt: TGCGCCAGCAGCTTGGAACTCCGGGACCGAGGACTAGCGGGAGGGCCGGGCGAGCAGTACTTC
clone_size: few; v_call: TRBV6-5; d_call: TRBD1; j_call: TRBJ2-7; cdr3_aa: CASRQGASSYEQYF; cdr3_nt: TGTGCCAGCAGACAGGGGGCTTCCTCCTACGAGCAGTACTTC
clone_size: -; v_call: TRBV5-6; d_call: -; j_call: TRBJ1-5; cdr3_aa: CASSFSPEWGQPQHF; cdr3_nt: TGTGCCAGCAGCTTCTCTCCAGAATGGGGTCAGCCCCAGCATTTT
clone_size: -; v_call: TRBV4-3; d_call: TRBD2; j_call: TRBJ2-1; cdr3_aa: CASSQSGLGGNEQFF; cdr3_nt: TGCGCCAGCAGCCAATCTGGACTAGGCGGCAATGAGCAGTTCTTC
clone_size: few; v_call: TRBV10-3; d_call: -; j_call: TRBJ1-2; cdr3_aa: CAIIIPQGNGYTF; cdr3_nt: TGTGCCATCATCATTCCACAGGGTAACGGCTACACCTTC
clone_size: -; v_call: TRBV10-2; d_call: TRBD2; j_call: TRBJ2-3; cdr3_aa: CASSEIGLAGDTQYF; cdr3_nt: TGCGCCAGCAGTGAGATAGGACTAGCGGGCGATACGCAGTATTTT
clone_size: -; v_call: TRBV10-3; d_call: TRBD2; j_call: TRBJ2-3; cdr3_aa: CAITSRTSGNGRDTQYF; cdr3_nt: TGTGCCATCACCTCCCGGACTAGCGGGAATGGTAGAGATACGCAGTATTTT
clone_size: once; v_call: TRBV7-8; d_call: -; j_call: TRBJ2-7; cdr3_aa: CASSPSTGSYEQYF; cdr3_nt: TGTGCCAGCAGCCCCTCGACAGGATCCTACGAGCAGTACTTC
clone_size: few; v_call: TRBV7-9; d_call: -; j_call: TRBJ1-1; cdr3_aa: CASSLGALNTEAFF; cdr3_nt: TGTGCCAGCAGCTTAGGCGCCTTGAACACTGAAGCTTTCTTT
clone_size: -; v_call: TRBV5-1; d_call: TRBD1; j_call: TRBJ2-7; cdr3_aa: CASSLLGDRGDEQYF; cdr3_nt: TGCGCCAGCAGCCTGCTGGGGGACAGGGGAGACGAGCAGTACTTC
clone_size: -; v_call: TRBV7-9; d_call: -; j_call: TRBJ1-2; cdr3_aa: CASSFLAGQGGYTF; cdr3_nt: TGTGCCAGCAGCTTTCTGGCAGGGCAGGGTGGCTACACCTTC
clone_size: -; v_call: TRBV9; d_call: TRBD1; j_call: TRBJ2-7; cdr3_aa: CASSPGTGAIEQYF; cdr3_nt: TGTGCCAGCAGTCCCGGGACAGGGGCGATCGAGCAGTACTTC
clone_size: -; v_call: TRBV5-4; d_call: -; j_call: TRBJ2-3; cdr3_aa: CASSLGGQTDTQYF; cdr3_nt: TGTGCCAGCAGCTTAGGGGGGCAGACAGATACGCAGTATTTT
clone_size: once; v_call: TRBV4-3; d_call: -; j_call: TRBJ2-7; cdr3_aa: CASSQDGYEQYF; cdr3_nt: TGCGCCAGCAGCCAAGATGGATACGAGCAGTACTTC
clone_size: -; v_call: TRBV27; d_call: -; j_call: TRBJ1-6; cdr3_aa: CASSPRQEEEDSPLHF; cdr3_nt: TGTGCCAGCAGTCCCCGACAGGAAGAAGAAGATTCACCCCTCCACTTT
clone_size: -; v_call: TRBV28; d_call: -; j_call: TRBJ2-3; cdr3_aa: CASSLGARTDTQYF; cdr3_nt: TGTGCCAGCAGTTTAGGGGCCCGCACAGATACGCAGTATTTT
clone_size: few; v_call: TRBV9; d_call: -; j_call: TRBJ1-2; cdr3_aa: CASSVEPLGDDGYTF; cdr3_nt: TGTGCCAGCAGCGTAGAGCCCCTCGGGGACGATGGCTACACCTTC
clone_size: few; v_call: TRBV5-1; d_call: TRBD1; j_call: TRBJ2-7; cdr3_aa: CASSLSPGQGAYEQYF; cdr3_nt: TGCGCCAGCAGCTTGTCCCCGGGACAGGGGGCCTACGAGCAGTACTTC
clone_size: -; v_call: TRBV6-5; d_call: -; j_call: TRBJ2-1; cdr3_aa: CASSYSIGGQRFF; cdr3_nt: TGTGCCAGCAGTTACTCGATCGGGGGACAACGATTCTTC
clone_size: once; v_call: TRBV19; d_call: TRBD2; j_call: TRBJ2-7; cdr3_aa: CASNHGGDYEQYF; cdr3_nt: TGTGCCAGTAACCATGGGGGGGACTACGAGCAGTACTTC
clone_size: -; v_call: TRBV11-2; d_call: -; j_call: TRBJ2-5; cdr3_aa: CASSIRPRGDVQETQYF; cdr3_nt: TGTGCCAGCAGCATCCGCCCTAGGGGGGATGTACAAGAGACCCAGTACTTC
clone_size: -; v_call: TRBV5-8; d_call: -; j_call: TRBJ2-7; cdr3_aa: CASSPTTSSYEQYF; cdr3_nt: TGTGCCAGCAGCCCTACTACGAGCTCCTACGAGCAGTACTTC
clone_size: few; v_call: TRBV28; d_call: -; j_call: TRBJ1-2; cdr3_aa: CAVGGGGGGYTF; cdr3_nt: TGTGCCGTAGGAGGGGGAGGTGGTGGCTACACCTTC
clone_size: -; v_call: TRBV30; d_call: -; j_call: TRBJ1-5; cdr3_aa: CALRGLSNQPQHF; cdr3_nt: TGTGCCCTTCGGGGTCTCAGCAATCAGCCCCAGCATTTT
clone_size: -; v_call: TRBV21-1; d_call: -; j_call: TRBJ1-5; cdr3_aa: CASSGKTQGINSNQPQHF; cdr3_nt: TGTGCCAGCAGCGGTAAGACGCAGGGGATTAATAGCAATCAGCCCCAGCATTTT
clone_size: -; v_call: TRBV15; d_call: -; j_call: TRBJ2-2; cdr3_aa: CATSRDMTAGELFF; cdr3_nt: TGTGCCACCAGCAGAGATATGACAGCCGGGGAGCTGTTTTTT
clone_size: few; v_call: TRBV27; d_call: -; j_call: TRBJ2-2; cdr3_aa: CASTTRGDTGELFF; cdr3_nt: TGTGCCAGCACCACTCGCGGGGACACCGGGGAGCTGTTTTTT